Following are 29 T cell receptor beta chains from one sample sequenced in a study of stem cell transplantation in POMP-related autoinflammatory disease. Some clones are missing from TCRdb's copy, which holds only in-frame ones; the method was immunoSEQ multiplex PCR. There are some 69,000 clones in the sample; approximately 91% occur only once, and about 0.66% lies in the top ten. The sample consisted of CD4+ T cells from PBMCs, taken after stem cell transplantation. Every receptor here comes from a human patient with POMP-related autoinflammation and immune dysregulation (PRAID). Some T cells may possibly be graft donor cells.

The V gene is TRBV20-1, the J gene TRBJ1-1; no clear D gene. CDR1 and CDR2 (germline): DFQATT, SNEGSKA (reference sequence). There are 11 residues in the CDR3. With 5 bases removed from V and 11 bases from J, the gap between germline ends came to 15 bases. The CDR3 region is CSAGDGLGAFF. The CDR3 nucleotides are TGCAGTGCTGGCGACGGGCTGGGGGCTTTCTTT.

The chain carries TRBV5-1 and TRBJ1-5; D possibly corresponds to TRBD1 (5 bases). Germline loops: CDR1 SGHRS, CDR2 YFSETQ. The ends were cut back, 1 base at V and 7 bases at J, with 12 bases in the middle. CDR3 length: 14 residues. CDR3 nucleotide sequence: TGCGCCAGCAGCTTGAACGGGGGAGAGCAGCCCCAGCATTTT. It translates to CASSLNGGEQPQHF.

This clone was observed once. The J gene is TRBJ1-2, the V gene TRBV4-1, with a tentative D call TRBD1 (6 bases). Germline loops: CDR1 MGHRA, CDR2 YSYEKL. This CDR3 spans 14 amino acids. V lost 4 bases and J lost 5, with 14 bases in between. CDR3 nucleotides: TGCGCCAGCAGCCCGACAGGCTTACCTTATGGCTACACCTTC. This translates into CASSPTGLPYGYTF.

The rearrangement joins TRBV6-4 to TRBJ1-6; D gene ambiguous. Germline V CDR1 and CDR2: MRHNA, SNTAGT. The CDR3 runs 15 residues. Deletions cut 3 bases from V and 0 bases from J, with 6 bases between. CDR3 residues: CASSERNSYNSPLHF. The CDR3 nucleotides read TGTGCCAGCAGTGAGAGGAACTCCTATAATTCACCCCTCCACTTT.

This clone was seen more than once but under ten times. The rearrangement uses TRBV6-4 and TRBJ1-1, with TRBD1 matching over 7 bases. The junction had 8 bases not matched to a gene; V was cut back by 6 bases and J by 7 bases. This CDR3 spans 13 amino acids. Germline V gene lookup returns CDR1 MRHNA and CDR2 SNTAGT. CDR3 residues: CASRRWGDSEAFF. The CDR3 nucleotides are TGTGCCAGCAGGAGATGGGGGGACAGTGAAGCTTTCTTT.

This clone was observed a handful of times. This chain uses TRBV5-1 with TRBJ2-5; weak D call: TRBD2 (5 bases). V shed 4 bases and J shed 0 bases, with 13 bases lying between them. This CDR3 is 15 amino acids long. CDR1 and CDR2 (germline): SGHRS, YFSETQ. CDR3 in amino acids: CASSRRGSDQETQYF. In DNA form, the CDR3 reads TGCGCCAGCAGCCGGCGTGGGAGCGACCAAGAGACCCAGTACTTC.

The sample holds a few counts of this clone. The chain uses TRBV6-5 and TRBJ1-4; no reliable D call. This CDR3 comprises 13 residues. Trimming removed 8 bases from V and 3 bases from J, with 10 bases in between. Germline CDR1 and CDR2: MNHEY and SVGAGI. Written as DNA, the CDR3 is TGTGCCAGCTCACGGGCGTCTAATGAAAAACTGTTTTTT. Amino acids: CASSRASNEKLFF.

This chain uses TRBV9 with TRBJ2-3; 8 positions agree with TRBD2. Losses at the gene ends were 3 bases for V and 3 bases for J; bases not matched to a gene: 6. The CDR3 contains 15 residues. Germline V gives CDR1 SGDLS, CDR2 YYNGEE. The CDR3 here is CASSATSGKTDTQYF. The CDR3 coding sequence is TGTGCCAGCAGCGCAACTAGCGGAAAGACAGATACGCAGTATTTT.

The chain uses TRBV5-1 and TRBJ1-5; 8 nucleotides match TRBD1. V shed 5 bases, J shed 4 bases, and the junction held 5 bases outside the gene matches. CDR1 and CDR2 (germline): SGHRS, YFSETQ. The CDR3 contains 14 residues. CDR3 in DNA: TGCGCCAGCAGGAAAGACAGGGGAAATCAGCCCCAGCATTTT. Translating it yields CASRKDRGNQPQHF.

Remarks on this clone: Different DNA sequences within this sample yield the same CDR3. J is TRBJ1-4 and V is TRBV5-1; 11 nucleotides match TRBD1. The V gene's germline CDR1 is SGHRS and CDR2 YFSETQ. This CDR3 has 14 amino acids. The V segment lost 4 bases and the J segment 7 bases; nucleotides outside the gene matches: 3. The CDR3 region has the DNA TGCGCCAGCAGCCTGGGACAGGGGGGTGAAAAACTGTTTTTT. Protein: CASSLGQGGEKLFF.

This chain joins TRBV5-4 and TRBJ2-3, with 12 bases identical to TRBD2. Unmatched junction bases numbered 5, after V lost 4 bases and J lost 2 bases. The CDR3 is made up of 16 amino acids. Germline V gene data show CDR1 as SGHNT and CDR2 as YYREEE (reference sequence). The CDR3 DNA reads as TGTGCCAGCAGCCCCAGACTAGCGGGGGACACAGATACGCAGTATTTT. Translation: CASSPRLAGDTDTQYF.

This chain uses TRBV28 with TRBJ2-7, with 7 bases that match TRBD1. From germline, CDR1 is MDHEN and CDR2 SYDVKM. The CDR3 length is 14 residues. Trimming removed 3 bases from V and 1 base from J; junction bases left unmatched: 3. The CDR3: CASSFPGQSYEQYF. The CDR3 region has the DNA TGTGCCAGCAGTTTCCCGGGACAGTCCTACGAGCAGTACTTC.

The V call is TRBV29-1, the J call TRBJ2-1, with D perhaps TRBD1 (6 bases). Trimming shortened V by 4 bases and J by 8 bases, and 12 bases separated the two germline ends. The CDR3 is made up of 12 amino acids. In germline, CDR1 is SQVTM, CDR2 ANQGSEA. CDR3 bases: TGCAGCGTTGGAGGGGGAATGGATGAGCAGTTCTTC. Protein: CSVGGGMDEQFF.

The V gene is TRBV6-5, the J gene TRBJ2-3, with D perhaps assigned TRBD1 or TRBD2 (5 bases each). Germline-derived CDR1 and CDR2 are MNHEY and SVGAGI. The CDR3 is made up of 14 amino acids. With 6 bases removed from V and 1 base from J, the gap between germline ends came to 11 bases. The CDR3 region is CASSLMGGTDTQYF. CDR3 coding DNA: TGTGCCAGCAGCCTGATGGGGGGCACAGATACGCAGTATTTT.

The chain is built from TRBV6-5 and TRBJ2-6; D not certain. The CDR3 loop spans 13 amino acids. Trimming removed 2 bases at V and 4 bases at J, with 3 bases between. Germline V gene lookup returns CDR1 MNHEY and CDR2 SVGAGI. CDR3 amino acids: CASSYAGANVLTF. The DNA for the CDR3 is TGTGCCAGCAGTTACGCGGGGGCCAACGTCCTGACTTTC.

The V and J genes are TRBV21-1 and TRBJ1-5. TRBV21-1 constitutes a pseudogene. The CDR3 spans 14 residues. The DNA for the CDR3 is TGTGCCAGCAGCAATGGGGAGGGGAGGAAGCCCCAGCATTTT. This sequence encodes CASSNGEGRKPQHF.

V and J are TRBV13 and TRBJ2-2; 9 nucleotides align to TRBD1. The CDR3 contains 16 residues. J lost 4 bases, V lost 5 bases, and 8 bases had no gene match. Germline values: CDR1 PRHDT, CDR2 FYEKMQ (reference sequence). CDR3 sequence reads: CASSPNRGLTTGELFF. In nucleotides, the CDR3 is TGTGCCAGCAGCCCCAACAGGGGGCTCACCACCGGGGAGCTGTTTTTT.

The DNA for the CDR3 is TGCGCCAGCAGCTTAGGGCCTACCTACGAGCAGTACTTC. Translation: CASSLGPTYEQYF. The V call is TRBV5-1, the J call TRBJ2-7, with unresolved D. V dropped 2 bases and J dropped 2 bases, with 8 bases sitting between them. Germline loops: CDR1 SGHRS, CDR2 YFSETQ. This CDR3 is built from 13 residues.

This clone was counted once. At the DNA level, this CDR3 is encoded by other sequences in the same sample as well. This chain uses TRBV20-1 with TRBJ1-2; tentative D call: TRBD1 (5 bases). V lost 3 bases, J lost 4 bases, and 6 bases lay in between. Germline CDR1 and CDR2: DFQATT and SNEGSKA (reference sequence). The CDR3 covers 11 residues. In nucleotides, the CDR3 is TGCAGTGCTAGCAGGGTCTATGGCTACACCTTC. Translated, it gives CSASRVYGYTF.

The chain couples TRBV27 to TRBJ1-2; 9 bases fit TRBD1. V shed 5 bases and J 4 bases; nucleotides not matched to a gene: 8. CDR3 length equals 15 residues. The germline V gene has CDR1 MNHEY and CDR2 SMNVEV (reference sequence). CDR3 residues: CASSPTGTGTYGYTF. In DNA, the CDR3 is TGTGCCAGCAGTCCGACCGGGACAGGGACCTATGGCTACACCTTC.

This chain links TRBV4-2 with TRBJ2-3; D gene uncertain. V lost 4 bases and J lost 7, with 15 bases in between. The germline gives CDR1 LGHNA, CDR2 YNFKEQ. The CDR3 runs 14 residues. The CDR3 is CASSPNTPGHTQYF. DNA of the CDR3: TGTGCCAGCAGCCCCAATACGCCCGGGCATACGCAGTATTTT.

The CDR3 DNA follows: TGCGCCAGCAGCTTATCCTCACCCAACTATGGCTACACCTTC. Its translation: CASSLSSPNYGYTF. This chain links TRBV5-1 with TRBJ1-2; D ambiguous. The germline gives CDR1 SGHRS, CDR2 YFSETQ. The germline V and J ends were trimmed by 2 bases and 2 bases, with 10 bases remaining between them. The CDR3 spans 14 residues.

The V call is TRBV19, the J call TRBJ2-3; 8 positions match TRBD2. The CDR3 covers 14 residues. The germline V gene encodes CDR1 LNHDA and CDR2 SQIVND (reference sequence). Losses at the gene ends were 3 bases for V and 9 bases for J; bases not matched to a gene: 8. The chain's CDR3 is CASSISLGTRTQYF. CDR3 in DNA: TGTGCCAGTAGTATCAGTCTCGGGACTAGAACGCAGTATTTT. Looking up the rest from reference TRBV19 and TRBJ2-3 gives the full variable domain: DGGITQSPKYLFRKEGQNVTLSCEQNLNHDAMYWYRQDPGQGLRLIYYSQIVNDFQKGDIAEGYSVSREKKESFPLTVTSAQKNPTAFYLCASSISLGTRTQYFGPGTRLTVL.

The V and J genes are TRBV25-1 and TRBJ1-6, with no clear D. The CDR3 consists of 14 residues. Germline CDR1 MGHDK, CDR2 SYGVNS. The V end was cut by 5 bases, the J end by 8 bases, with 13 bases between. In nucleotides, the CDR3 is TGTGCCAGCAGTCCGGCGATCGGGGATTCACCCCTCCACTTT. Translating gives CASSPAIGDSPLHF.

The CDR3 protein is CASTERTVTDTQYF. CDR3 sequence (DNA): TGTGCCAGCACCGAACGGACAGTCACAGATACGCAGTATTTT. The chain joins TRBV6-5 to TRBJ2-3; D may be TRBD1 (6 bases). The CDR3 totals 14 residues. Trimming took 7 bases from V and 2 from J, leaving 13 bases between them. Germline V gene lookup returns CDR1 MNHEY and CDR2 SVGAGI.

The J gene is TRBJ1-1, the V gene TRBV6-5; possible D gene TRBD1, 6 bases. The germline V and J ends were trimmed by 7 bases and 3 bases, with 9 bases remaining between them. Germline V CDR1 and CDR2: MNHEY, SVGAGI. This CDR3 spans 12 amino acids. The CDR3 DNA sequence: TGTGCCAGCAACTACAGGGACACTGAAGCTTTCTTT. Protein sequence: CASNYRDTEAFF.

This clone was recorded once. The genes are TRBV28 and TRBJ1-5; D is uncertain. V dropped 1 base and J dropped 1 base, with 5 bases sitting between them. There are 14 residues in the CDR3. Germline CDR1 and CDR2: MDHEN and SYDVKM. The DNA for the CDR3 is TGTGCCAGCAGTTTATTGAACAGCAATCAGCCCCAGCATTTT. Amino acid sequence: CASSLLNSNQPQHF.

The chain has TRBV19 and TRBJ1-2; tentatively, D is TRBD1 (5 bases). The ends were cut back, 3 bases at V and 4 bases at J, with 12 bases in the middle. This CDR3 is 14 amino acids long. Germline V gene lookup returns CDR1 LNHDA and CDR2 SQIVND (reference sequence). CDR3 region: CASSMEGQAYGYTF. DNA for the CDR3: TGTGCCAGTAGTATGGAGGGGCAAGCCTATGGCTACACCTTC.

The chain joins TRBV15 to TRBJ2-1; unclear D gene. The germline gives CDR1 LNHNV, CDR2 YYDKDF (reference sequence). V lost 1 base and J 3 bases, leaving 10 bases between the germline ends. The CDR3 is made up of 15 amino acids. This chain's CDR3 is CATSRARDGYNEQFF. Written as DNA, the CDR3 is TGTGCCACCAGCAGAGCACGTGACGGCTACAATGAGCAGTTCTTC. Combining the CDR3 with reference TRBV15 and TRBJ2-1 gives the whole variable domain DAMVIQNPRYQVTQFGKPVTLSCSQTLNHNVMYWYQQKSSQAPKLLFHYYDKDFNNEADTPDNFQSRRPNTSFCFLDIRSPGLGDTAMYLCATSRARDGYNEQFFGPGTRLTVL.